This is a list of T cell receptor beta chains from one sample in a study of blood T cell repertoires in COVID-19. Profiled with immunoSEQ multiplex PCR; TCRdb holds only in-frame clones, not every one. The data hold 300,000 to 400,000 clones, with around nine tenths observed a single time. Sample: peripheral blood. These receptors originate from a woman younger than 30 who had recovered from COVID-19. CDR3s include the opening cysteine and the closing phenylalanine or tryptophan.

CDR3aa: CASSDQLKGDESNQPQHF
v_gene: TRBV9
j_gene: TRBJ1-5

CDR3aa: CASSEGLAGGIEQFF
v_gene: TRBV2
j_gene: TRBJ2-1

CDR3aa: CTSRGSTGLVYNEQFF
v_gene: TRBV1
j_gene: TRBJ2-1

CDR3aa: CATSDSEAGSNQPQHF
v_gene: TRBV24-1
j_gene: TRBJ1-5

CDR3aa: CASSIGTSAYNEQFF
v_gene: TRBV19
j_gene: TRBJ2-1

CDR3aa: CASSDVAPGSYNEQFF
v_gene: TRBV6-1
j_gene: TRBJ2-1

CDR3aa: CASELGRDNQPQHF
v_gene: TRBV21-1
j_gene: TRBJ1-5

CDR3aa: CASSLAGGGETQYF
v_gene: TRBV5-1
j_gene: TRBJ2-5

CDR3aa: CASSPRGGDYGYTF
v_gene: TRBV18
j_gene: TRBJ1-2

CDR3aa: CASSALRGEYQETQYF
v_gene: TRBV11-2
j_gene: TRBJ2-5

CDR3aa: CASSFAPRQGANYGYTF
v_gene: TRBV7-9
j_gene: TRBJ1-2

CDR3aa: CAWSGDRTQPQHF
v_gene: TRBV30
j_gene: TRBJ1-5

CDR3aa: CASSFRGANQPQHF
v_gene: TRBV7-2
j_gene: TRBJ1-5

CDR3aa: CASRSMAGSTDTQYF
v_gene: TRBV6-5
j_gene: TRBJ2-3

CDR3aa: CSRESPRRTGGPDTQYF
v_gene: TRBV29-1
j_gene: TRBJ2-3

CDR3aa: CASSPGGTANEKLFF
v_gene: TRBV3-1/TRBV3-2
j_gene: TRBJ1-4

CDR3aa: CAWRKIVTDTQYF
v_gene: TRBV30
j_gene: TRBJ2-3

CDR3aa: CASKLDLRGDTQYF
v_gene: TRBV4-1
j_gene: TRBJ2-3

CDR3aa: CASSLYSGANVLTF
v_gene: TRBV18
j_gene: TRBJ2-6

CDR3aa: CASSMAGGLQETQYF
v_gene: TRBV11-2
j_gene: TRBJ2-5

CDR3aa: CASSQDIYTEAFF
v_gene: TRBV3-1/TRBV3-2
j_gene: TRBJ1-1

CDR3aa: CATSDPGQGDTEAFF
v_gene: TRBV24-1
j_gene: TRBJ1-1

CDR3aa: CATSERDRGRRGNQPQHF
v_gene: TRBV24-1
j_gene: TRBJ1-5

CDR3aa: CASSLGQGGTGELFF
v_gene: TRBV9
j_gene: TRBJ2-2

CDR3aa: CASRDQGQGEAFF
v_gene: TRBV28
j_gene: TRBJ1-1

CDR3aa: CASSPTGFGNYGYTF
v_gene: TRBV10-1
j_gene: TRBJ1-2

CDR3aa: CASGPWDTGELFF
v_gene: TRBV4-3
j_gene: TRBJ2-2

CDR3aa: CASSPPGTGHQPQHF
v_gene: TRBV11-2
j_gene: TRBJ1-5

CDR3aa: CASSAGGAVFVNTEAFF
v_gene: TRBV9
j_gene: TRBJ1-1

CDR3aa: CASILGQGNSPLHF
v_gene: TRBV28
j_gene: TRBJ1-6

CDR3aa: CASSSQMTGTGELFF
v_gene: TRBV19
j_gene: TRBJ2-2

CDR3aa: CAISESGLAGAAKNIQYF
v_gene: TRBV10-3
j_gene: TRBJ2-4

CDR3aa: CSASFLAGENYNEQFF
v_gene: TRBV20-1
j_gene: TRBJ2-1

CDR3aa: CASSSGEDRGSTDTQYF
v_gene: TRBV5-1
j_gene: TRBJ2-3

CDR3aa: CASSPTPRDRGSGNTIYF
v_gene: TRBV7-6
j_gene: TRBJ1-3

CDR3aa: CASSPTPNSPLHF
v_gene: TRBV4-1
j_gene: TRBJ1-6

CDR3aa: CASSYSTSGTETQYF
v_gene: TRBV6-2/TRBV6-3
j_gene: TRBJ2-5

CDR3aa: CASSQGGTDTQYF
v_gene: TRBV5-1
j_gene: TRBJ2-3

CDR3aa: CASSLDVAGVSGANVLTF
v_gene: TRBV11-2
j_gene: TRBJ2-6

CDR3aa: CASSQSPSSGSLGWWSNEQFF
v_gene: TRBV3-1/TRBV3-2
j_gene: TRBJ2-1

CDR3aa: CASSFRTGGREKLFF
v_gene: TRBV6-5
j_gene: TRBJ1-4

CDR3aa: CASSPPSQVEETQYF
v_gene: TRBV18
j_gene: TRBJ2-5

CDR3aa: CASSPAGQSNIQYF
v_gene: TRBV9
j_gene: TRBJ2-4

CDR3aa: CASSYSPRNYGYTF
v_gene: TRBV6-2/TRBV6-3
j_gene: TRBJ1-2

CDR3aa: CATGPGTGGYTF
v_gene: TRBV24-1
j_gene: TRBJ1-2

CDR3aa: CASSFNRDFYGYTF
v_gene: TRBV27
j_gene: TRBJ1-2

CDR3aa: CASSLAGAGYNEQFF
v_gene: TRBV11-2
j_gene: TRBJ2-1

CDR3aa: CASSQIPGSYNEQFF
v_gene: TRBV11-2
j_gene: TRBJ2-1

CDR3aa: CASSQARTGEIPTGELFF
v_gene: TRBV4-3
j_gene: TRBJ2-2

CDR3aa: CASSRPGQENTGELFF
v_gene: TRBV11-3
j_gene: TRBJ2-2

CDR3aa: CASSSGHPEEGYTF
v_gene: TRBV7-2
j_gene: TRBJ1-2

CDR3aa: CASSPPLPNRAMNTEAFF
v_gene: TRBV18
j_gene: TRBJ1-1

CDR3aa: CASSYRGNTEAFF
v_gene: TRBV6-6
j_gene: TRBJ1-1

CDR3aa: CASSLSHANYGYTF
v_gene: TRBV7-2
j_gene: TRBJ1-2

CDR3aa: CASSPGRANTGELFF
v_gene: TRBV5-1
j_gene: TRBJ2-2

CDR3aa: CASSLAGGPTDTQYF
v_gene: TRBV5-1
j_gene: TRBJ2-3

CDR3aa: CASSELGGGDSPLHF
v_gene: TRBV10-2
j_gene: TRBJ1-6

CDR3aa: CASSLSAGGYGYTF
v_gene: TRBV27
j_gene: TRBJ1-2